Following are 28 T cell receptor beta chains from one sample sequenced in a study of patients and donors after allogeneic stem cell transplantation. MiXCR, applied by TCRdb to the RT-PCR reads, yields one record per CDR3 protein. Altogether some 880,000 distinct CDR3 sequences are present, more than 15% being singletons, with the ten largest covering around 6%. Sequencing was carried out using blood, either unsorted or a sorted T cell fraction (not recorded which). These TCRs come from a human donor who was either an allogeneic HSCT recipient or a stem cell or donor lymphocyte infusion donor (not recorded which). It is not recorded whose cells these are; they may come from a transplant donor.

This clonotype was counted a single time. The chain combines TRBV6-5 with TRBJ1-6; D possibly corresponds to TRBD1 (6 bases). Germline V CDR1 and CDR2: MNHEY, SVGAGI. The CDR3 loop spans 15 amino acids. Deletions cut 2 bases from V and 7 bases from J, with 12 bases between. The CDR3 region is CASSYVQGPNSPLHF. Written as DNA, the CDR3 is TGTGCCAGCAGTTACGTGCAGGGGCCAAATTCACCCCTCCACTTT.

This clonotype was seen at least ten times. This chain connects TRBV7-2 to TRBJ1-5; 8 positions match TRBD1. V shed 5 bases, J shed 1 base, and the junction held 4 bases outside the gene matches. The CDR3 is 15 amino acids. The V gene's germline CDR1 is SGHTA and CDR2 FQGNSA. CDR3 residues: CASSLDRGSNQPQHF. CDR3 coding DNA: TGTGCCAGCAGCCTCGACAGGGGAAGCAATCAGCCCCAGCATTTT.

This chain joins TRBV24-1 and TRBJ1-4; TRBD1 might be the D (5 bases). The CDR3 contains 15 residues. Germline V gene lookup returns CDR1 KGHDR and CDR2 SFDVKD. V shed 4 bases and J shed 8 bases, with 16 bases lying between them. CDR3 region: CATSDPRGGEEKLFF. Written as DNA, the CDR3 is TGTGCCACCAGTGACCCCCGGGGCGGCGAAGAAAAACTGTTTTTT.

As DNA, the CDR3 is TGTGCCAGCAGAACGGGGGGGCAGAACGGGGAGCTGTTTTTT. This translates into CASRTGGQNGELFF. The rearrangement uses TRBV6-2 or TRBV6-3 and TRBJ2-2; 8 bases align to TRBD2. V was pared by 6 bases and J by 7 bases, with 7 bases of the junction left unmatched. CDR3 length equals 14 residues. In germline, CDR1 is MNHEY, CDR2 SVGEGT.

The sample holds a few counts of this clonotype. The chain links TRBV2 to TRBJ2-5; TRBD2 aligns across 7 bases. The length of the CDR3 is 14 residues. Per germline, CDR1 SNHLY and CDR2 FYNNEI. Trimming cost V 6 bases and J 0 bases; bases outside gene matches: 4. The CDR3 bases are TGTGCCAGCAGACCTAGCGGCTACCAAGAGACCCAGTACTTC. Encoded protein: CASRPSGYQETQYF.

The chain employs TRBV4-2 and TRBJ2-1; D is uncertain. The length of the CDR3 is 16 residues. Germline lookup yields CDR1 LGHNA and CDR2 YNFKEQ. Trimming shortened V by 1 base and J by 5 bases, and 15 bases separated the two germline ends. The CDR3 bases are TGTGCCAGCAGCCAAGTCCACCTCGCACCAGACAATGAGCAGTTCTTC. It yields the protein CASSQVHLAPDNEQFF.

CDR3: CASSLLGLAGGSNEQFF. The CDR3 DNA reads TGCGCCAGCAGCCTCCTCGGTTTAGCGGGGGGAAGCAATGAGCAGTTCTTC. This chain joins TRBV5-1 and TRBJ2-1; TRBD2 matches at 10 bases. The CDR3 runs to 17 residues. Unmatched junction bases numbered 13, after V lost 4 bases and J lost 6 bases. The germline V gene encodes CDR1 SGHRS and CDR2 YFSETQ.

This clonotype was observed a handful of times. This chain connects TRBV29-1 to TRBJ1-1, with 8 nucleotides matching TRBD1. Per germline, CDR1 SQVTM and CDR2 ANQGSEA. The CDR3 has 12 amino acids. J was trimmed by 9 bases and V by 5 bases; bases with no gene match: 8. The CDR3: CSVPPQGAQAFF. CDR3 bases: TGCAGCGTTCCCCCCCAGGGGGCACAAGCTTTCTTT.

As concerns this clonotype: This may be a read error: a much more frequent sequence differs by one nucleotide. V gene TRBV12-3 or TRBV12-4 combines with J gene TRBJ1-6; 8 positions match TRBD1. The CDR3 spans 16 residues. V lost 7 bases to trimming and J lost 5 bases; unmatched junction nucleotides: 10. CDR3: CASNFLRGPDNSPLHF. CDR3 coding DNA: TGTGCCAGCAACTTCCTCAGGGGGCCCGATAATTCACCCCTCCACTTT.

This clonotype showed up just a few times. The V call is TRBV7-8, the J call TRBJ1-1; possibly TRBD1 for D (6 bases). Per the germline V gene, CDR1 is SGHVS and CDR2 is FQNEAQ. There are 15 residues in the CDR3. The V gene lost 0 bases and the J gene lost 0 bases, with 8 bases spanning the gap. The CDR3 is CASSLADSMNTEAFF. CDR3 in DNA: TGTGCCAGCAGCTTAGCGGACAGCATGAACACTGAAGCTTTCTTT.

A few counts support this clonotype. CDR3 nucleotide sequence: TGCGCCAGCAGCCAAGACCCACAGGGGGATTCACCCCTCCACTTT. Amino acids: CASSQDPQGDSPLHF. This chain joins TRBV4-3 and TRBJ1-6; 8 bases align to TRBD1. Germline V lookup: CDR1 LGHNA, CDR2 YSLEER. The V gene end was trimmed by 0 bases and the J gene end by 8 bases; junction bases not matched to a gene: 3. The CDR3 totals 15 residues.

The chain carries TRBV6-5 and TRBJ2-1, with D tentatively TRBD2 (6 bases). V lost 0 bases and J lost 8, with 20 bases in between. Germline V CDR1 and CDR2: MNHEY, SVGAGI. The CDR3 length is 17 residues. Here the CDR3 DNA reads TGTGCCAGCAGTTACTCGATCGGTGGGACTCCTACCTATGAGCAGTTCTTC. Translating gives CASSYSIGGTPTYEQFF.

This clonotype has ten or more counts. V is TRBV12-3 or TRBV12-4 and J is TRBJ2-3; D is possibly TRBD1 (6 bases). The CDR3 spans 16 residues. The V gene lost 4 bases and the J gene lost 5 bases, with 19 bases spanning the gap. This CDR3 is CASSWDTWNAQDTQYF. CDR3 nucleotide sequence: TGTGCCAGCAGTTGGGACACGTGGAATGCACAAGATACGCAGTATTTT.

The genes are TRBV28 and TRBJ2-3, with 7 bases fitting TRBD2. This CDR3 spans 14 amino acids. The trim removed 3 bases at V and 9 bases at J, leaving 9 bases unmatched. The germline CDR1 and CDR2 sequences are MDHEN and SYDVKM. CDR3 nucleotides: TGTGCCAGCAGTTTGGCGGGAGAAGCCAGGACGCAGTATTTT. It yields the protein CASSLAGEARTQYF. The entire variable domain, with the rest obtained from reference TRBV28 and TRBJ2-3, is as follows: DVKVTQSSRYLVKRTGEKVFLECVQDMDHENMFWYRQDPGLGLRLIYFSYDVKMKEKGDIPEGYSVSREKKERFSLILESASTNQTSMYLCASSLAGEARTQYFGPGTRLTVL.

This clonotype was found a few times. The V gene is TRBV5-1, the J gene TRBJ2-1; a weak D match, TRBD2 (5 bases). The V end was cut by 3 bases, the J end by 7 bases, with 17 bases between. Germline V gives CDR1 SGHRS, CDR2 YFSETQ. The CDR3 is 15 amino acids. The CDR3 DNA is TGCGCCAGCAGCTCCGAACGCGGACTCGCTAATGAGCAGTTCTTC. Protein sequence: CASSSERGLANEQFF.

This clonotype was recorded a few times. The genes are TRBV10-3 and TRBJ1-1, with TRBD1 identical over 7 bases. The CDR3 sequence is 15 residues long. Germline V CDR1 and CDR2: ENHRY, SYGVKD. V was pared by 2 bases and J by 1 base, with 4 bases of the junction left unmatched. The DNA of the CDR3 is TGTGCCATCAGTGAGATCCCAGGGGGGAACACTGAAGCTTTCTTT. Protein product: CAISEIPGGNTEAFF.

The chain uses TRBV3-1 and TRBJ1-5, with 10 bases aligning to TRBD1. Unmatched junction bases numbered 13, after V lost 6 bases and J lost 5 bases. The CDR3 runs to 17 residues. Per the germline V gene, CDR1 is LGHDT and CDR2 is YNNKEL (reference sequence). CDR3 sequence (DNA): TGTGCCAGCAGGTCCCGGCCGGGACAGGGGATCGATCAGCCCCAGCATTTT. It yields the protein CASRSRPGQGIDQPQHF.

The chain joins TRBV5-1 to TRBJ2-1, with TRBD1 matching 9 bases. Germline values: CDR1 SGHRS, CDR2 YFSETQ. The CDR3 extends over 16 amino acids. V was clipped by 4 bases and J by 4 bases; unmatched bases: 9. In DNA form, the CDR3 reads TGCGCCAGCAGCGCCAGGACAGGGGCTGGATACAATGAGCAGTTCTTC. This translates into CASSARTGAGYNEQFF.

This clonotype was picked up a small number of times. The CDR3 nucleotides read TGCAGTGCTTATCACAGGGGGTCCTCCTACGAGCAGTACTTC. This encodes CSAYHRGSSYEQYF. The genes are TRBV20-1 and TRBJ2-7, with TRBD1 matching 8 bases. Losses at the gene ends were 5 bases for V and 0 bases for J; bases not matched to a gene: 6. Germline values: CDR1 DFQATT, CDR2 SNEGSKA (reference sequence). The length of the CDR3 is 14 residues.

The chain employs TRBV20-1 and TRBJ2-7, with D perhaps assigned TRBD1 or TRBD2 (5 bases each). Germline CDR1 reads DFQATT; CDR2 reads SNEGSKA (reference sequence). Trimming removed 2 bases at V and 3 bases at J, with 14 bases between. The CDR3 has 14 amino acids. The CDR3 reads CSARSRAGSYEQYF. The CDR3 nucleotides read TGCAGTGCTAGATCCAGGGCAGGGAGCTACGAGCAGTACTTC.

This clonotype was found a few times. The chain employs TRBV9 and TRBJ1-2, with D tentatively TRBD1 (5 bases). The CDR3 has 17 amino acids. V lost 0 bases and J 5 bases, leaving 20 bases between the germline ends. CDR1 and CDR2 from the germline V gene are SGDLS and YYNGEE. The chain's CDR3 is CASSVGPAGRGEYGYTF. Written as DNA, the CDR3 is TGTGCCAGCAGCGTAGGACCAGCGGGAAGGGGCGAATATGGCTACACCTTC.

This clonotype was counted only a few times. The rearrangement links TRBV12-3 or TRBV12-4 to TRBJ2-3; D is undetermined. There are 12 residues in the CDR3. The V end was cut by 8 bases, the J end by 4 bases, with 10 bases between. Written as DNA, the CDR3 is TGTGCCAGCCGATCCATAGCAGATACGCAGTATTTT. It specifies CASRSIADTQYF.

This clonotype turned up a few times. The J gene is TRBJ1-1, the V gene TRBV10-3, with TRBD1 matching 7 bases. Germline trimming cut 4 bases from V and 2 bases from J; bases unmatched to any gene: 4. This CDR3 has 14 amino acids. Per germline, CDR1 ENHRY and CDR2 SYGVKD. The CDR3 DNA sequence: TGTGCCATCAGTGGGGACAGCTCCAACACTGAAGCTTTCTTT. Its protein product is CAISGDSSNTEAFF.

This clonotype has more than one count but fewer than ten. The junction departs from germline at one end; a sequencing error may be responsible. The J gene is TRBJ1-1, the V gene TRBV5-6; D gene uncertain. CDR1 is SGHDT and CDR2 is YYEEEE in the germline V gene. The CDR3 extends over 18 amino acids. The CDR3 region is CASTLNLGFWVLDTEAFF. CDR3 nucleotide sequence: TGTGCCAGCACCTTGAACCTGGGGTTTTGGGTCCTAGACACTGAAGCTTTCTTT.

This clonotype was seen a single time. Here the CDR3 reads CATSRDPGQTTLNSPLHF. For the CDR3, the DNA is TGTGCCACCAGCAGAGATCCGGGACAGACAACCCTTAATTCACCCCTCCACTTT. The rearrangement links TRBV15 to TRBJ1-6; 7 nucleotides match TRBD1. The CDR3 has 18 amino acids. J gave up 6 bases and V 0 bases, and 11 bases lay outside the gene matches. CDR1 LNHNV and CDR2 YYDKDF come from the germline V gene (reference sequence).

V gene TRBV12-3 or TRBV12-4 combines with J gene TRBJ2-3; 15 positions agree with TRBD2. Trimming removed 5 bases from V and 4 bases from J; junction bases left unmatched: 10. The CDR3 consists of 18 residues. Here the CDR3 DNA reads TGTGCCAGCAGTCGGACTAGCGGGAGGGCCTGGGACTCAGATACGCAGTATTTT. The encoded protein is CASSRTSGRAWDSDTQYF.

V is TRBV27 and J is TRBJ2-7, with unresolved D. The ends were cut back, 5 bases at V and 4 bases at J, with 15 bases in the middle. Germline V gives CDR1 MNHEY, CDR2 SMNVEV (reference sequence). The CDR3 extends over 14 amino acids. CDR3 DNA: TGTGCCAGCAGTGCCCGGCCGCAAGGGTACGAGCAGTACTTC. Translating gives CASSARPQGYEQYF.

This clonotype came up a few times. The J gene is TRBJ2-1, the V gene TRBV11-2; D is possibly TRBD1 or TRBD2 (6 bases each). From germline, CDR1 is SGHAT and CDR2 FQNNGV. V was pared by 3 bases and J by 4 bases, with 16 bases between. The CDR3 length is 16 residues. In DNA, the CDR3 is TGTGCCAGCAGCTTGGGGGGCGGGACGGTTTACAATGAGCAGTTCTTC. Translating gives CASSLGGGTVYNEQFF.